One and the same sample provided the 31 T cell receptor beta chains below, sequenced in a study of circulating and synovial CD4+ cells in juvenile arthritis (dated by TCRdb to the mid-2010s). Library preparation employed the immunoSEQ multiplex PCR assay. TCRdb obtained this table from immuneACCESS and retained in-frame rearrangements with V and J assigned. These tables miss some clones; where compared with another copy, unresolved V genes account for less than half of the shortfall, and the remainder is unexplained. Across this sample there are approximately 31,000 clones, with roughly 96% seen only once. Of the sample, 0.68% falls within the top ten clones. The sequencing input was CD4+ T cells from blood. The receptors come from a human donor with juvenile idiopathic arthritis.

The rearrangement joins TRBV19 to TRBJ1-2; maybe TRBD1 (5 bases). The CDR3 extends over 15 amino acids. Trimming took off 7 bases at V and 1 base at J, with 16 bases between the two ends. Germline CDR1 is LNHDA and CDR2 is SQIVND (reference sequence). CDR3 loop: CASKPRGTGNYGYTF. In DNA, the CDR3 is TGTGCCAGTAAACCCCGCGGGACGGGTAACTATGGCTACACCTTC.

The gene calls are TRBV7-2 and TRBJ1-4; D uncertain. Trimming removed 4 bases from V and 8 bases from J, with 14 bases in between. This CDR3 comprises 14 residues. Germline CDR1 reads SGHTA; CDR2 reads FQGNSA. CDR3 sequence (DNA): TGTGCCAGCAGCTATTACCTCCCAGGCGAAAAACTGTTTTTT. The encoded protein is CASSYYLPGEKLFF.

The chain carries TRBV2 and TRBJ1-3; D is undetermined. CDR3 length equals 14 residues. In germline, CDR1 is SNHLY, CDR2 FYNNEI. V was shortened by 7 bases and J by 3 bases, with 13 bases between the two germline ends. CDR3 nucleotides: TGTGCCAGCAACCCGGTGTTGGTTGGAAACACCATATATTTT. Translated, it gives CASNPVLVGNTIYF. The full variable domain, in which reference TRBV2 and TRBJ1-3 provide the parts outside the CDR3, is EPEVTQTPSHQVTQMGQEVILRCVPISNHLYFYWYRQILGQKVEFLVSFYNNEISEKSEIFDDQFSVERPDGSNFTLKIRSTKLEDSAMYFCASNPVLVGNTIYFGEGSWLTVV.

This CDR3 is CASRGWLRPGELFF. CDR3 bases: TGTGCCAGCAGGGGCTGGTTGCGACCCGGGGAGCTGTTTTTT. The chain combines TRBV11-2 with TRBJ2-2; D not certain. The CDR3 totals 14 residues. V shed 6 bases and J shed 6 bases, with 14 bases lying between them. From germline, CDR1 is SGHAT and CDR2 FQNNGV.

The V call is TRBV7-6, the J call TRBJ2-1; unclear D gene. Germline CDR1 SGHVS, CDR2 FNYEAQ. V lost 5 bases and J lost 0, with 14 bases in between. The CDR3 spans 16 residues. The CDR3 sequence is CASSLGPVSSYNEQFF. In DNA, the CDR3 is TGTGCCAGCAGCCTGGGCCCGGTAAGCTCCTACAATGAGCAGTTCTTC. The full variable domain, rest sourced from reference TRBV7-6 and TRBJ2-1, is GAGVSQSPRYKVTKRGQDVALRCDPISGHVSLYWYRQALGQGPEFLTYFNYEAQQDKSGLPNDRFSAERPEGSISTLTIQRTEQRDSAMYRCASSLGPVSSYNEQFFGPGTRLTVL.

This chain uses TRBV19 with TRBJ1-2, with unresolved D. This CDR3 is 12 amino acids long. The V and J ends lost 7 bases and 2 bases respectively, with 8 bases between them. Per the germline V gene, CDR1 is LNHDA and CDR2 is SQIVND (reference sequence). The CDR3 nucleotides read TGTGCCAGTATGGGCTTGAACTATGGCTACACCTTC. Its translation is CASMGLNYGYTF.

Concerning this clone: The junction departs from germline at one end; a sequencing error may be responsible. The chain couples TRBV2 to TRBJ1-5, with TRBD1 matching 8 bases. This CDR3 spans 16 amino acids. CDR1 and CDR2 (germline): SNHLY, FYNNEI. CDR3 protein: CASREGANRGVQPQHF. The DNA for the CDR3 is TGTGCCAGCAGAGAAGGAGCAAACAGGGGGGTTCAGCCCCAGCATTTT.

The rearrangement links TRBV7-2 to TRBJ2-3; 13 bases map to TRBD2. Per the germline V gene, CDR1 is SGHTA and CDR2 is FQGNSA. Losses at the gene ends were 6 bases for V and 6 bases for J; bases not matched to a gene: 6. The length of the CDR3 is 15 residues. CDR3 residues: CASRAGTSGADTQYF. CDR3 in DNA: TGTGCCAGCAGGGCTGGGACTAGCGGGGCTGATACGCAGTATTTT.

This chain uses TRBV7-9 with TRBJ2-7, with 13 bases matching TRBD2. This CDR3 comprises 15 residues. Germline V gene sequence: CDR1 SEHNR, CDR2 FQNEAQ (reference sequence). After removal of 5 bases from V and 2 bases from J, the junction contained 3 bases not matched to a gene. This chain's CDR3 is CASSQGLAGPYEQYF. The CDR3 nucleotides are TGTGCCAGCAGCCAGGGACTAGCGGGGCCCTACGAGCAGTACTTC.

The V and J genes are TRBV5-1 and TRBJ2-7; TRBD1 matches 10 bases. V lost 3 bases and J lost 4; bases outside the gene matches: 7. Germline CDR1 reads SGHRS; CDR2 reads YFSETQ. This CDR3 contains 15 residues. This CDR3 reads CASSSGGTGDYEQYF. CDR3 bases: TGCGCCAGCAGCTCGGGGGGGACAGGGGATTACGAGCAGTACTTC.

The chain carries TRBV6-5 and TRBJ2-2, with 8 bases lining up with TRBD1. Per the germline V gene, CDR1 is MNHEY and CDR2 is SVGAGI. V dropped 5 bases and J dropped 4; count of bases not matched to a gene: 3. The CDR3 consists of 14 residues. CDR3 coding DNA: TGTGCCAGCAGTAGGACAGGGTCCACCGGGGAGCTGTTTTTT. Its translation is CASSRTGSTGELFF.

The chain uses TRBV19 and TRBJ2-4, with 7 bases aligning to TRBD2. The CDR3 runs to 15 residues. J was trimmed by 0 bases and V by 3 bases; bases with no gene match: 2. In germline, CDR1 is LNHDA, CDR2 SQIVND (reference sequence). The CDR3 DNA follows: TGTGCCAGTAGTATCGGGGGGAAAGCCAAAAACATTCAGTACTTC. Translation: CASSIGGKAKNIQYF.

V gene TRBV6-5 combines with J gene TRBJ2-5; 9 bases match TRBD1. The length of the CDR3 is 14 residues. The V gene end was trimmed by 6 bases and the J gene end by 4 bases; junction bases not matched to a gene: 6. Looked up from germline, CDR1 is MNHEY and CDR2 is SVGAGI. The CDR3 reads CASRAQGAGETQYF. The CDR3, as DNA: TGTGCCAGCAGAGCACAGGGGGCAGGAGAGACCCAGTACTTC.

This chain links TRBV19 with TRBJ2-7, with D perhaps TRBD2 (5 bases). The CDR3 is 15 residues long. Trimming cost V 5 bases and J 2 bases, with 16 bases left between them. The V gene's germline CDR1 is LNHDA and CDR2 SQIVND (reference sequence). CDR3 protein: CASSSTGVGPYEQYF. In DNA, the CDR3 is TGTGCCAGTAGTTCCACCGGGGTCGGCCCCTACGAGCAGTACTTC.

The J gene is TRBJ1-3, the V gene TRBV5-1; the match to TRBD1 covers 8 bases. V shed 0 bases, J shed 2 bases, and the junction held 1 base outside the gene matches. CDR1 SGHRS and CDR2 YFSETQ come from the germline V gene. The CDR3 loop spans 15 amino acids. CDR3 protein: CASSLGQGPGNTIYF. The DNA of the CDR3 is TGCGCCAGCAGCTTGGGACAGGGGCCTGGAAACACCATATATTTT.

This rearrangement joins TRBV10-3 to TRBJ2-6; D is unresolved. V was pared by 2 bases and J by 0 bases, with 8 bases between. The V gene's germline CDR1 is ENHRY and CDR2 SYGVKD. The CDR3 has 16 amino acids. CDR3 amino acids: CAISEGGISGANVLTF. CDR3 in DNA: TGTGCCATCAGTGAGGGCGGTATCTCTGGGGCCAACGTCCTGACTTTC.

The chain carries TRBV19 and TRBJ1-5; D remains unclear. CDR1 and CDR2 from the germline V gene are LNHDA and SQIVND (reference sequence). This CDR3 region has 12 residues. V lost 4 bases, J lost 7 bases, and 8 bases lay in between. CDR3 in amino acids: CASSKLAQPQHF. DNA of the CDR3: TGTGCCAGTAGTAAGTTGGCCCAGCCCCAGCATTTT.

This clone was seen once. The chain employs TRBV15 and TRBJ2-7, with 7 bases identical to TRBD2. The CDR3 consists of 13 residues. Per the germline V gene, CDR1 is LNHNV and CDR2 is YYDKDF (reference sequence). V lost 1 base to trimming and J lost 6 bases; unmatched junction nucleotides: 3. CDR3 sequence reads: CATSRGEGSEQYF. The CDR3 DNA is TGTGCCACCAGCAGAGGGGAGGGGTCCGAGCAGTACTTC.

CDR3 region: CASSLSGTGYETQYF. The CDR3 nucleotides read TGTGCCAGCAGCCTTTCCGGGACAGGGTACGAGACCCAGTACTTC. V usage is TRBV9 and J usage is TRBJ2-5; 9 nucleotides line up with TRBD1. The CDR3 sequence is 15 residues long. Germline CDR1 and CDR2: SGDLS and YYNGEE. J lost 5 bases, V lost 4 bases, and 9 bases had no gene match.

This sequence joins TRBV7-2 and TRBJ2-1; TRBD2 aligns across 10 bases. There are 14 residues in the CDR3. Trimming at V came to 5 bases and at J to 7 bases, leaving 5 bases not matched to a gene. Germline lookup yields CDR1 SGHTA and CDR2 FQGNSA. CDR3 in DNA: TGTGCCAGCAGCGGAGCGGGGGGGCGGAATGAGCAGTTCTTC. As protein: CASSGAGGRNEQFF.

In this sample, this clone turned up once. The chain links TRBV6-6 to TRBJ2-3; TRBD2 matches 10 bases. Trimming at V came to 2 bases and at J to 1 base, leaving 3 bases not matched to a gene. CDR3 length: 16 residues. In germline, CDR1 is MNHNY, CDR2 SVGAGI (reference sequence). In DNA form, the CDR3 reads TGTGCCAGCAGTTACGCCCTAGCGGGGGGCACAGATACGCAGTATTTT. This codes for CASSYALAGGTDTQYF.

The J gene is TRBJ2-1, the V gene TRBV5-4; possibly TRBD2 for D (5 bases). With 1 base removed from V and 8 bases from J, the gap between germline ends came to 7 bases. The CDR3 contains 12 residues. Germline-derived CDR1 and CDR2 are SGHNT and YYREEE (reference sequence). CDR3 nucleotide sequence: TGTGCCAGCAGCTTGCGGAGGCATGAGCAGTTCTTC. This sequence encodes CASSLRRHEQFF.

The V and J genes are TRBV7-9 and TRBJ2-1; TRBD1 might be the D (6 bases). This CDR3 spans 19 amino acids. V lost 0 bases, J lost 3 bases, and 21 bases lay in between. The germline V gene encodes CDR1 SEHNR and CDR2 FQNEAQ (reference sequence). The CDR3 coding sequence is TGTGCCAGCAGCTTAGCGGGGGCAGATAAGGGTGGAAGCTACAATGAGCAGTTCTTC. Translating gives CASSLAGADKGGSYNEQFF.

The chain is built from TRBV29-1 and TRBJ2-7, with 8 nucleotides matching TRBD2. V gave up 5 bases and J gave up 3 bases; unmatched junction bases: 3. Germline CDR1 and CDR2: SQVTM and ANQGSEA. The CDR3 sequence is 12 residues long. The CDR3: CSVSSGSYEQYF. CDR3 nucleotides: TGCAGCGTTAGCAGCGGGAGCTACGAGCAGTACTTC.

J is TRBJ1-5 and V is TRBV19; 7 bases are a match to TRBD1. The trim removed 9 bases at V and 4 bases at J, leaving 9 bases unmatched. This CDR3 is built from 14 residues. CDR1 is LNHDA and CDR2 is SQIVND in the germline V gene (reference sequence). The CDR3 nucleotides read TGTGCCAGGGAACGGGACAGCGAGAATCAGCCCCAGCATTTT. Translated, it gives CARERDSENQPQHF.

V and J are TRBV19 and TRBJ1-5; 9 nucleotides agree with TRBD1. V shed 6 bases and J 6 bases; nucleotides not matched to a gene: 0. This CDR3 has 12 amino acids. Germline CDR1 LNHDA, CDR2 SQIVND (reference sequence). The CDR3 coding sequence is TGTGCCAGTAGACAGGGGGCTCAGCCCCAGCATTTT. Translating gives CASRQGAQPQHF.

V usage is TRBV11-2 and J usage is TRBJ2-1; TRBD2 is a possible D gene (7 bases). Germline V gene sequence: CDR1 SGHAT, CDR2 FQNNGV. The V gene lost 1 base and the J gene lost 0 bases, with 10 bases spanning the gap. The CDR3 contains 16 residues. The chain's CDR3 is CASSLVGGRSYNEQFF. DNA of the CDR3: TGTGCCAGCAGCTTAGTCGGGGGGCGCTCCTACAATGAGCAGTTCTTC. Full variable domain (remainder filled in from reference TRBV11-2 and TRBJ2-1): EAGVAQSPRYKIIEKRQSVAFWCNPISGHATLYWYQQILGQGPKLLIQFQNNGVVDDSQLPKDRFSAERLKGVDSTLKIQPAKLEDSAVYLCASSLVGGRSYNEQFFGPGTRLTVL.

As regards this clone: A junction end diverges from the germline sequence, so it may reflect a read error. Other DNA variants within this sample encode the same CDR3. The chain combines TRBV4-2 with TRBJ1-6; D is unclear. The CDR3 runs 16 residues. Germline V gene sequence: CDR1 LGHNA, CDR2 YNFKEQ. The CDR3 here is CASSQDVSGYNSPLHF. For the CDR3, the DNA is TGTGCCAGCAGCCAAGATGTTAGCGGATATAATTCCCCCCTCCACTTT.

The V call is TRBV28, the J call TRBJ2-1, with 11 bases identical to TRBD2. The CDR3 runs 14 residues. Per germline, CDR1 MDHEN and CDR2 SYDVKM. V lost 3 bases to trimming and J lost 12 bases; unmatched junction nucleotides: 7. The CDR3 reads CASSFLAGGLGQFF. CDR3 DNA sequence: TGTGCCAGCAGTTTTTTAGCGGGAGGGCTGGGGCAGTTCTTC.

The chain combines TRBV18 with TRBJ1-2; D is unresolved. The V and J ends lost 6 bases and 8 bases respectively, with 16 bases between them. The CDR3 is 13 residues long. Germline lookup yields CDR1 KGHSH and CDR2 LQKENI. The CDR3 sequence: CASSPETFEGYTF. In DNA, the CDR3 is TGTGCCAGCTCGCCCGAGACATTCGAGGGCTACACCTTC.

The genes are TRBV5-1 and TRBJ2-7, with 16 nucleotides matching TRBD2. This CDR3 comprises 16 residues. The germline CDR1 and CDR2 sequences are SGHRS and YFSETQ. Unmatched junction bases numbered 6, after V lost 4 bases and J lost 5 bases. The CDR3 reads CASSVGTSGRVNEQYF. The CDR3 nucleotides read TGCGCCAGCAGCGTAGGGACTAGCGGGAGGGTCAACGAGCAGTACTTC. Combining the CDR3 with reference TRBV5-1 and TRBJ2-7 gives the whole variable domain KAGVTQTPRYLIKTRGQQVTLSCSPISGHRSVSWYQQTPGQGLQFLFEYFSETQRNKGNFPGRFSGRQFSNSRSEMNVSTLELGDSALYLCASSVGTSGRVNEQYFGPGTRLTVT.